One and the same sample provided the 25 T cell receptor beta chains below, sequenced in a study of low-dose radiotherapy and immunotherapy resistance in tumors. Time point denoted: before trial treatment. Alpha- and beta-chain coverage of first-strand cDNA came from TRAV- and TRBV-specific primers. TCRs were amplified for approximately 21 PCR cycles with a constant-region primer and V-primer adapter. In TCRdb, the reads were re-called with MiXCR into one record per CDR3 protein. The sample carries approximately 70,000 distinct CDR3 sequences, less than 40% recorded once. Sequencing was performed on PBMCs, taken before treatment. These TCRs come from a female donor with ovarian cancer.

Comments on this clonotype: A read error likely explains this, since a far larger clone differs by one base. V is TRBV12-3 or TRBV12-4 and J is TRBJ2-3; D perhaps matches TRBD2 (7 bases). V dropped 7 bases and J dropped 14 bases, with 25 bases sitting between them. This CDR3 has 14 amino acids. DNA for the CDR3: TGTGCCAGCAACACCAGGGCGGGGGCAGGGGAGCTGTATTTT. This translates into CASNTRAGAGELYF.

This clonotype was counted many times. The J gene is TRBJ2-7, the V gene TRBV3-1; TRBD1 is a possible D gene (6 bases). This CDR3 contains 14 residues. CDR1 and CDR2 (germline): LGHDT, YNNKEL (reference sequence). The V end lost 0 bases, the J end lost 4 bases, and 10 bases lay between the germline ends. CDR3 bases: TGTGCCAGCAGCCAAGAGGGGGCGGCTTACGAGCAGTACTTC. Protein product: CASSQEGAAYEQYF.

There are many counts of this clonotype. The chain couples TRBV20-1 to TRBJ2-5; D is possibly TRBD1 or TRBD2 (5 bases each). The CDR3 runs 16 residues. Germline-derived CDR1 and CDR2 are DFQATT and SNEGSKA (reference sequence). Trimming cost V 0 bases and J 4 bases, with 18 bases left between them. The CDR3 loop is CSARDLMVGEPETQYF. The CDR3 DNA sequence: TGCAGTGCTAGAGATCTGATGGTAGGGGAGCCAGAGACCCAGTACTTC.

The CDR3, as DNA: TGTGCCACCAGCAGGACTAGCGGGAGAAGACCCGGGGAGCTGTTTTTT. This gives the protein CATSRTSGRRPGELFF. The chain combines TRBV15 with TRBJ2-2; 12 bases agree with TRBD2. V lost 3 bases and J lost 6; bases outside the gene matches: 5. Germline V CDR1 and CDR2: LNHNV, YYDKDF (reference sequence). This CDR3 comprises 16 residues. The entire variable domain, with the rest obtained from reference TRBV15 and TRBJ2-2, is as follows: DAMVIQNPRYQVTQFGKPVTLSCSQTLNHNVMYWYQQKSSQAPKLLFHYYDKDFNNEADTPDNFQSRRPNTSFCFLDIRSPGLGDTAMYLCATSRTSGRRPGELFFGEGSRLTVL.

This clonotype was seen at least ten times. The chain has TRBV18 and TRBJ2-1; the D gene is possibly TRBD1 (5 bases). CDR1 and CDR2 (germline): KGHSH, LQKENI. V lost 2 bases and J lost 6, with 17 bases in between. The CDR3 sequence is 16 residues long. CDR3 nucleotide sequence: TGTGCCAGCTCACCATCGCAGGGATTTCTAAGCAATGAGCAGTTCTTC. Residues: CASSPSQGFLSNEQFF.

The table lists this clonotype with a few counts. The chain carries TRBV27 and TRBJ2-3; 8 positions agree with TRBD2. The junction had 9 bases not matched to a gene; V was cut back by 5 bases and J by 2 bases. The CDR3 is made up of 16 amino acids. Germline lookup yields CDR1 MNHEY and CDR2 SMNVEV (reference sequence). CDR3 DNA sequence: TGTGCCAGCAGTCCCCCCGGGGGGGGGCCCACAGATACGCAGTATTTT. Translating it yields CASSPPGGGPTDTQYF.

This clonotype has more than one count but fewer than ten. As DNA, the CDR3 is TGTGCCAGCAGCTTAGACGATTTTCGGGGGAGGGAAAAACTGTTTTTT. Amino acids: CASSLDDFRGREKLFF. The gene calls are TRBV7-8 and TRBJ1-4; tentatively, D is TRBD1 (5 bases). Germline values: CDR1 SGHVS, CDR2 FQNEAQ. This CDR3 is built from 16 residues. Trimming took 1 base from V and 8 from J, leaving 17 bases between them. The full variable domain, its missing parts supplied by reference TRBV7-8 and TRBJ1-4, is GAGVSQSPRYKVAKRGQDVALRCDPISGHVSLFWYQQALGQGPEFLTYFQNEAQLDKSGLPSDRFFAERPEGSVSTLKIQRTQQEDSAVYLCASSLDDFRGREKLFFGSGTQLSVL.

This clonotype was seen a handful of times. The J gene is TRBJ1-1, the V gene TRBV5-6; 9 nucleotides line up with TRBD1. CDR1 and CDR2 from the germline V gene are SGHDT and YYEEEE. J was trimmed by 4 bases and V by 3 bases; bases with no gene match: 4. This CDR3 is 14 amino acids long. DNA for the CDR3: TGTGCCAGCAGCTGGGGACAGGGCAGCACTGAAGCTTTCTTT. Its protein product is CASSWGQGSTEAFF.

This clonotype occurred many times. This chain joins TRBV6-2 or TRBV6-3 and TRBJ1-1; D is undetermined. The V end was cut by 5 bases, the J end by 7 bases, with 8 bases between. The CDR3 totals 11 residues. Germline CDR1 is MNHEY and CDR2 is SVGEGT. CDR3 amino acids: CASSMPGEAFF. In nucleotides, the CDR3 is TGTGCCAGCAGTATGCCTGGTGAAGCTTTCTTT.

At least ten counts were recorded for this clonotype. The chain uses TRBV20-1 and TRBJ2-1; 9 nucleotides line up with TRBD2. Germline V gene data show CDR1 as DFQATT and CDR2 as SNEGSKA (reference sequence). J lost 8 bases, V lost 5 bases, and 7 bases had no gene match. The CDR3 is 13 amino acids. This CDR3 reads CSAPYSGSDEQFF. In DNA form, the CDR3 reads TGCAGTGCTCCATATAGCGGGAGTGATGAGCAGTTCTTC.

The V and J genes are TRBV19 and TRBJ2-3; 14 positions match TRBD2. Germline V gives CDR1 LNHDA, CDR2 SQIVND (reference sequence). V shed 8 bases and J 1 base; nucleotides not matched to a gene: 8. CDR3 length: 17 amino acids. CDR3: CASSRTSGRRGTDTQYF. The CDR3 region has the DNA TGTGCCAGTTCTCGGACTAGCGGGAGGAGGGGCACAGATACGCAGTATTTT.

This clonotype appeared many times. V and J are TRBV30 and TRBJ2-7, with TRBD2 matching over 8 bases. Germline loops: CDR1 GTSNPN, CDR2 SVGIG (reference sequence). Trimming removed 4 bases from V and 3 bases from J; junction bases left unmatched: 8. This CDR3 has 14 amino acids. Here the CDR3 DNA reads TGTGCCTGGACCTCGGGAGGGATACTCTACGAGCAGTACTTC. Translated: CAWTSGGILYEQYF. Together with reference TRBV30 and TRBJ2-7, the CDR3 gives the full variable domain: SQTIHQWPATLVQPVGSPLSLECTVEGTSNPNLYWYRQAAGRGLQLLFYSVGIGQISSEVPQNLSASRPQDRQFILSSKKLLLSDSGFYLCAWTSGGILYEQYFGPGTRLTVT.

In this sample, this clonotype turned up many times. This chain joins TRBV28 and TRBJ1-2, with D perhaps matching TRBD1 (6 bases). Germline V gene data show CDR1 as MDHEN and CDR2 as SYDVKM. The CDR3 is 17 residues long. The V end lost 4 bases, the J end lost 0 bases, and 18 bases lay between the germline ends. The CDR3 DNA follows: TGTGCCAGCAGTTCCCAAGCTACAGGGACCGCTAACTATGGCTACACCTTC. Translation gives CASSSQATGTANYGYTF.

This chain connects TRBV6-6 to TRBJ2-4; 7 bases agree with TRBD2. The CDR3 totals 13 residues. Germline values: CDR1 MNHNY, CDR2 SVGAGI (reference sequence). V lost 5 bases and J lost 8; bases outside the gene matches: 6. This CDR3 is CASSDSGADIQYF. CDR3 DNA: TGTGCCAGCAGTGACAGCGGGGCCGACATTCAGTACTTC.

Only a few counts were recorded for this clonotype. CDR3 residues: CSATTSGGQFF. CDR3 coding DNA: TGCAGCGCCACCACGTCGGGAGGGCAGTTCTTC. V and J are TRBV29-1 and TRBJ2-1; 7 bases line up with TRBD2. CDR1 and CDR2 from the germline V gene are SQVTM and ANQGSEA. The trim removed 7 bases at V and 12 bases at J, leaving 9 bases unmatched. The length of the CDR3 is 11 residues.

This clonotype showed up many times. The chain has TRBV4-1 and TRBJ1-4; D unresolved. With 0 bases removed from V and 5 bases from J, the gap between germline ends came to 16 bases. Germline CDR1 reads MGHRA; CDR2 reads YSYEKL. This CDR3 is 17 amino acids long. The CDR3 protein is CASSQEYRQTPNEKLFF. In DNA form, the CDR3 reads TGCGCCAGCAGCCAAGAGTATCGTCAAACACCCAATGAAAAACTGTTTTTT.

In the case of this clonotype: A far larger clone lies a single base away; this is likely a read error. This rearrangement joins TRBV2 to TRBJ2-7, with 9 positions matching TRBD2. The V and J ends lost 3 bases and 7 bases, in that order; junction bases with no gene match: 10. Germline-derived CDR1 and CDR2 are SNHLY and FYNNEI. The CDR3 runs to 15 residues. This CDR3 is CASSDRVAGANEQYF. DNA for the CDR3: TGTGCCAGCAGTGATCGGGTAGCGGGGGCCAATGAGCAGTACTTC. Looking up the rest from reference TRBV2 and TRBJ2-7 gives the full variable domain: EPEVTQTPSHQVTQMGQEVILRCVPISNHLYFYWYRQILGQKVEFLVSFYNNEISEKSEIFDDQFSVERPDGSNFTLKIRSTKLEDSAMYFCASSDRVAGANEQYFGPGTRLTVT.

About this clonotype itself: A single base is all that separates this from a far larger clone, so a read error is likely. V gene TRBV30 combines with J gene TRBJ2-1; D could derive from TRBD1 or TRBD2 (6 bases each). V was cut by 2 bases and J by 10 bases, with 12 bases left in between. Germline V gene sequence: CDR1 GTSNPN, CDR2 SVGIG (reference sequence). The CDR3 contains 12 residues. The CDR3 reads CAWSRGPYEQFF. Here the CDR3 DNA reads TGTGCCTGGAGTCGGGGGCCCTACGAGCAGTTCTTC.

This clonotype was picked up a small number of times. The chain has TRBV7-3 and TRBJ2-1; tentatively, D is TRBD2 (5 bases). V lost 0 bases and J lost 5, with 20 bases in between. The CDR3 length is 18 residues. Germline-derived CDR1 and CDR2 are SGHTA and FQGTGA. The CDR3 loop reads CASSLTVPGLSGDNEQFF. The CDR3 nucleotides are TGTGCCAGCAGCTTAACGGTTCCGGGCTTGTCCGGGGACAATGAGCAGTTCTTC.

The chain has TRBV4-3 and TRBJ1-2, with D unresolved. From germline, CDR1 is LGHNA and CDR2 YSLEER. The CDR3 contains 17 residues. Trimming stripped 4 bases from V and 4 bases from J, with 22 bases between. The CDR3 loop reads CASSRFPKLRAIYGYTF. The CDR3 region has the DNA TGCGCCAGCAGCCGTTTCCCGAAACTTCGGGCGATCTATGGCTACACCTTC.

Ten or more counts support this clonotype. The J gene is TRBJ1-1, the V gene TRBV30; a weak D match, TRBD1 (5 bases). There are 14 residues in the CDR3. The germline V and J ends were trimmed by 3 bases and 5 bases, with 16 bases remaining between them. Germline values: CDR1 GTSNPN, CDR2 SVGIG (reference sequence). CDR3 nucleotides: TGTGCCTGGAGCCCGGGGGTAGTAGAAACTGAAGCTTTCTTT. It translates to CAWSPGVVETEAFF.

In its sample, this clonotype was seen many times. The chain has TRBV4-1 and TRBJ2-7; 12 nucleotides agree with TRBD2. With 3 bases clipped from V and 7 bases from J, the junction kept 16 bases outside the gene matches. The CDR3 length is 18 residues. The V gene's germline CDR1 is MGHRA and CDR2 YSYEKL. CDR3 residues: CASSQASSGRAEVWEQYF. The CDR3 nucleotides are TGCGCCAGCAGCCAGGCTTCTAGCGGGAGGGCCGAGGTGTGGGAGCAGTACTTC.

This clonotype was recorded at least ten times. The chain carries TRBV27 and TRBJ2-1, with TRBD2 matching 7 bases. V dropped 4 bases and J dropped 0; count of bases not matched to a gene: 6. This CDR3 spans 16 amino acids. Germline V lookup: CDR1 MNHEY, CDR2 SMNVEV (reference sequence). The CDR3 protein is CASSSGLGASYNEQFF. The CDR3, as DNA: TGTGCCAGCAGTTCCGGACTAGGGGCCTCCTACAATGAGCAGTTCTTC.

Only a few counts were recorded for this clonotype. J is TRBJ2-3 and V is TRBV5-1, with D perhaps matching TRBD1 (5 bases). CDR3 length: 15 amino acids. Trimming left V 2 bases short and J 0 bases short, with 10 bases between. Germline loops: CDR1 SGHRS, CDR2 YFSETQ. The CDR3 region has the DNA TGCGCCAGCAGCTTTAAGGGGTCCAGCACAGATACGCAGTATTTT. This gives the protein CASSFKGSSTDTQYF. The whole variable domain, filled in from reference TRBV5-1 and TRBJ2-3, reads KAGVTQTPRYLIKTRGQQVTLSCSPISGHRSVSWYQQTPGQGLQFLFEYFSETQRNKGNFPGRFSGRQFSNSRSEMNVSTLELGDSALYLCASSFKGSSTDTQYFGPGTRLTVL.

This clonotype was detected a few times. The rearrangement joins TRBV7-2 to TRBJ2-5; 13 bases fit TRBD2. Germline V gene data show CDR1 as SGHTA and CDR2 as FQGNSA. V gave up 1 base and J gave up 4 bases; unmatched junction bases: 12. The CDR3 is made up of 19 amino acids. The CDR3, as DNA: TGTGCCAGCAGCTTAGGACTAGCGGGAGGCGCGTCTTGGAGAGAGACCCAGTACTTC. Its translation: CASSLGLAGGASWRETQYF.